The present entry profiles one T cell receptor beta chain with its context. TCRdb keeps only in-frame clones here, not all; method: immunoSEQ multiplex PCR. The repertoire holds about 100,000 clones, with 82% as singletons. This CDR3 has 16 residues. J was trimmed by 5 bases and V by 5 bases; bases with no gene match: 9. CDR1 LGHDT and CDR2 YNNKEL come from the germline V gene (reference sequence). This specimen belongs to a study of blood T cell repertoires in COVID-19. The wider study: From the United States, Italy and Spain came samples of acute and convalescent COVID-19.

The specimen sequenced was peripheral blood. The chain employs TRBV3-1 (or the pseudogene TRBV3-2) and TRBJ2-4; 10 nucleotides match TRBD2. The receptor was derived from a man aged 55 to 70 with acute or convalescent COVID-19. CDR3 nucleotides: TGTGCCAGCAGCAAGGGAAGCGGGAGGGCCCAAAACATTCAGTACTTC. It specifies CASSKGSGRAQNIQYF.